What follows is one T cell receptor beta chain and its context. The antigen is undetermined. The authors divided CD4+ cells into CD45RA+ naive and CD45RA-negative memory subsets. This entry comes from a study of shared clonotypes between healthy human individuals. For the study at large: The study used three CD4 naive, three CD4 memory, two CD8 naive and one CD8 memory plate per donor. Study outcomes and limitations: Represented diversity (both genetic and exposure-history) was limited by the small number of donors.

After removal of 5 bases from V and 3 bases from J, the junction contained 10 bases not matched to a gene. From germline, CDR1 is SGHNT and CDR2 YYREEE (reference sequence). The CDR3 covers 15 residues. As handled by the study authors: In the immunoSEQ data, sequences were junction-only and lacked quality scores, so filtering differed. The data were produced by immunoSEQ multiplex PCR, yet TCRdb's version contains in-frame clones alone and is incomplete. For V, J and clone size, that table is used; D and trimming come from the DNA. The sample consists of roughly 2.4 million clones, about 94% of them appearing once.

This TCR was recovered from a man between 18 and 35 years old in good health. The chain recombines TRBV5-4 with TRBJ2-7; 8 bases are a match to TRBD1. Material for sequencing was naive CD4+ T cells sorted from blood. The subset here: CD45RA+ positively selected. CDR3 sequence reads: CASSQAGTGDYEQYF. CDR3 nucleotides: TGTGCCAGCAGTCAAGCCGGGACAGGAGACTACGAGCAGTACTTC.